The clone carrying this TCR beta chain was observed a few times. TCRdb re-called the 5' RACE reads through MiXCR, storing one row per CDR3 protein. The sample has about 210,000 distinct CDR3 sequences, around 27% seen once; the top ten hold roughly 11%. This specimen belongs to a study of T-cell memory formation after mild COVID-19. This CDR3 spans 15 amino acids. CDR1 and CDR2 from the germline V gene are LGHNA and YSLEER. Losses at the gene ends were 4 bases for V and 5 bases for J; bases not matched to a gene: 7. What was sequenced was PBMCs or a T cell subset sorted from them (not recorded which). This sequence was found in an adult woman who had mild COVID-19 (a few samples of this study predate the infection). Cell type and time point are not known. The V call is TRBV4-3, the J call TRBJ2-2; TRBD2 agrees at 7 bases. DNA of the CDR3: TGCGCCAGCAGCCCGGGGGGATCGGGAACCGGGGAGCTGTTTTTT. Translated: CASSPGGSGTGELFF.